By proportion, the clone carrying this T cell receptor beta chain is medium-sized. What it binds is not known. Via MiXCR, TCRdb re-called the reads, giving one row per CDR3 protein. The table has about 5,800 distinct CDR3 sequences, around 29% seen once. The graft donor-derived T-allo10 cells reportedly recognize host alloantigens, are anergic, and suppress alloantigen-specifically. This record comes from a study of type 1 regulatory T cells. Study context: An in vitro protocol generated T-allo10, a Tr1-enriched, alloantigen-specific CD4 T cell product.

The CDR3 is 14 residues long. V trimming: 6 bases; J trimming: 2 bases; junction bases outside the gene matches: 4. The sequenced sample consisted of cultured T cells, either the whole culture or a sorted T cell fraction (not recorded which). Subset noted: Tr1-enriched cell product generated in vitro against host alloantigens. This chain joins TRBV12-3 or TRBV12-4 and TRBJ2-7; 10 bases agree with TRBD2. The receptor comes from a human donor in good health. CDR3 in DNA: TGTGCCAGCAGACTTAGCGGGAGGCCCTACGAGCAGTACTTC. Its translation: CASRLSGRPYEQYF.